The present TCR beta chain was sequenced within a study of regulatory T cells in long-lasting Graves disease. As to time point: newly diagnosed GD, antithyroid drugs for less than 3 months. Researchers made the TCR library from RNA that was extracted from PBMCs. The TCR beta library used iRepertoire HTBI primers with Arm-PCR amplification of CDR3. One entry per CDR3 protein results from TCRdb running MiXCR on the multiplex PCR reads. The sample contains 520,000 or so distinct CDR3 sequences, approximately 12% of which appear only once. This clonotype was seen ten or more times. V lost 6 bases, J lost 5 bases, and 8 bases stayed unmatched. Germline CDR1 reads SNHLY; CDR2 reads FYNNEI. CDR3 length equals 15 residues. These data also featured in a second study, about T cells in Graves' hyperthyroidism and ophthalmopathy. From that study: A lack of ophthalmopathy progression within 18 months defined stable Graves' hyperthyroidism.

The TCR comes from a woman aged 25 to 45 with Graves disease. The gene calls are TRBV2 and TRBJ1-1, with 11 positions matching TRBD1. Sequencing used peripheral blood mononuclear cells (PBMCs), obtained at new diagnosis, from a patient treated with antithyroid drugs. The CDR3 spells CASSEDRGLRTEAFF. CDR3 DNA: TGTGCCAGCAGCGAGGACAGGGGGCTGAGGACTGAAGCTTTCTTT.